These 17 T cell receptor beta chains were sequenced from one sample in a study of cytomegalovirus exposure and HLA in healthy donors. PCR primers comprised 60 Vbeta and 13 Jbeta primers. Method: immunoSEQ multiplex PCR; TCRdb's copy keeps in-frame clones and lacks some. Of about 130,000 clones listed, 60% to 80% are singletons. Sequencing was performed on PBMCs. The receptors were sampled from a male donor in good health and CMV-seronegative.

The chain carries TRBV7-9 and TRBJ2-1, with D unresolved. This CDR3 is 10 amino acids long. Germline CDR1 is SEHNR and CDR2 is FQNEAQ (reference sequence). Deletions cut 8 bases from V and 7 bases from J, with 6 bases between. The CDR3, as DNA: TGTGCCAGCTCCCGTAATGAGCAGTTCTTC. Its translation is CASSRNEQFF.

The chain couples TRBV7-2 to TRBJ2-5; D is possibly TRBD2 (6 bases). Trimming removed 4 bases at V and 2 bases at J, with 11 bases between. CDR3 size: 14 residues. The germline gives CDR1 SGHTA, CDR2 FQGNSA. The CDR3 bases are TGTGCCAGCAGCTCCGGGACTCCTCAAGAGACCCAGTACTTC. Encoded protein: CASSSGTPQETQYF.

The rearrangement uses TRBV4-3 and TRBJ1-6; the match to TRBD1 covers 9 bases. Germline V gives CDR1 LGHNA, CDR2 YSLEER. CDR3 size: 16 residues. The V segment lost 0 bases and the J segment 9 bases; nucleotides outside the gene matches: 6. CDR3 in DNA: TGCGCCAGCAGCCAAGATTTGGGGACAGGGTCTTCACCCCTCCACTTT. Its translation: CASSQDLGTGSSPLHF.

This sequence joins TRBV7-9 and TRBJ1-2; 12 bases fit TRBD1. The junction had 6 bases not matched to a gene; V was cut back by 5 bases and J by 8 bases. Germline CDR1 is SEHNR and CDR2 is FQNEAQ (reference sequence). The length of the CDR3 is 14 residues. The CDR3 sequence is CASSPAGTGGGYTF. The CDR3, as DNA: TGTGCCAGCAGCCCAGCTGGGACAGGGGGCGGCTACACCTTC. The full variable domain, its missing parts supplied by reference TRBV7-9 and TRBJ1-2, is DTGVSQNPRHKITKRGQNVTFRCDPISEHNRLYWYRQTLGQGPEFLTYFQNEAQLEKSRLLSDRFSAERPKGSFSTLEIQRTEQGDSAMYLCASSPAGTGGGYTFGSGTRLTVV.

The CDR3 loop is CASSRGQGAVTDTQYF. CDR3 in DNA: TGTGCCAGCAGCAGGGGACAGGGGGCCGTTACAGATACGCAGTATTTT. The chain joins TRBV7-9 to TRBJ2-3, with 12 bases matching TRBD1. This CDR3 region has 16 residues. The V segment lost 5 bases and the J segment 3 bases; nucleotides outside the gene matches: 6. The germline V gene encodes CDR1 SEHNR and CDR2 FQNEAQ (reference sequence).

V is TRBV30 and J is TRBJ1-2, with 8 bases identical to TRBD1. The V gene end was trimmed by 6 bases and the J gene end by 6 bases; junction bases not matched to a gene: 6. CDR1 is GTSNPN and CDR2 is SVGIG in the germline V gene (reference sequence). CDR3 length: 12 amino acids. The chain's CDR3 is CACTGGSNGYTF. CDR3 sequence (DNA): TGTGCCTGCACAGGGGGTAGTAATGGCTACACCTTC.

The V call is TRBV5-5, the J call TRBJ2-5; possibly TRBD2 for D (5 bases). This CDR3 has 13 residues. The germline CDR1 and CDR2 sequences are SGHKS and YYEKEE (reference sequence). Trimming stripped 4 bases from V and 4 bases from J, with 11 bases between. The CDR3 DNA reads TGTGCCAGCAGCCTTCGGGGAGCAGAGACCCAGTACTTC. Translating gives CASSLRGAETQYF.

This chain joins TRBV4-1 and TRBJ2-7; TRBD1 aligns across 8 bases. Germline V gene lookup returns CDR1 MGHRA and CDR2 YSYEKL. This CDR3 contains 14 residues. After removal of 0 bases from V and 5 bases from J, the junction contained 3 bases not matched to a gene. The CDR3 loop is CASSQEQGGHEQYF. CDR3 DNA sequence: TGCGCCAGCAGCCAAGAACAGGGGGGCCACGAGCAGTACTTC.

This chain connects TRBV29-1 to TRBJ1-2; D gene unclear. Germline CDR1 and CDR2: SQVTM and ANQGSEA. The CDR3 has 12 amino acids. The V and J ends lost 1 base and 3 bases respectively, with 6 bases between them. As DNA, the CDR3 is TGCAGCGTTGAAGGTCGTTACTATGGCTACACCTTC. Translating gives CSVEGRYYGYTF. Full variable domain (missing parts from reference TRBV29-1 and TRBJ1-2): SAVISQKPSRDICQRGTSLTIQCQVDSQVTMMFWYRQQPGQSLTLIATANQGSEATYESGFVIDKFPISRPNLTFSTLTVSNMSPEDSSIYLCSVEGRYYGYTFGSGTRLTVV.

This clone appeared a single time. This chain uses TRBV18 with TRBJ2-5, with 7 nucleotides matching TRBD1. The CDR3 runs 13 residues. The J segment lost 5 bases and the V segment lost 4 bases, leaving 4 bases of the junction unmatched. CDR1 and CDR2 from the germline V gene are KGHSH and LQKENI. DNA of the CDR3: TGTGCCAGCTCACGACAGGGTCGTGAGACCCAGTACTTC. Encoded protein: CASSRQGRETQYF. Supplemented by reference TRBV18 and TRBJ2-5, the full variable domain reads NAGVMQNPRHLVRRRGQEARLRCSPMKGHSHVYWYRQLPEEGLKFMVYLQKENIIDESGMPKERFSAEFPKEGPSILRIQQVVRGDSAAYFCASSRQGRETQYFGPGTRLLVL.

This chain links TRBV27 with TRBJ2-7; the match to TRBD2 covers 8 bases. The CDR3 covers 15 residues. Germline loops: CDR1 MNHEY, CDR2 SMNVEV (reference sequence). V shed 2 bases, J shed 5 bases, and the junction held 8 bases outside the gene matches. In DNA, the CDR3 is TGTGCCAGCAGTTTAACGGCGGGGGGCAGCCACGAGCAGTACTTC. It yields the protein CASSLTAGGSHEQYF.

This chain joins TRBV30 and TRBJ1-6; 10 bases line up with TRBD1. The CDR3 has 17 residues. V was clipped by 3 bases and J by 6 bases; unmatched bases: 11. The germline CDR1 and CDR2 sequences are GTSNPN and SVGIG (reference sequence). This chain's CDR3 is CAWRILTGQGSNSPLHF. DNA of the CDR3: TGTGCCTGGAGAATCCTGACGGGACAGGGGTCTAATTCACCCCTCCACTTT.

This clone was seen more than once but under ten times. CDR3 sequence: CASSPPFRQGYGYTF. The CDR3 bases are TGTGCCAGCTCACCACCGTTCAGGCAGGGGTATGGCTACACCTTC. The chain recombines TRBV18 with TRBJ1-2; maybe TRBD1 (6 bases). Trimming left V 0 bases short and J 5 bases short, with 13 bases between. This CDR3 is built from 15 residues. CDR1 and CDR2 (germline): KGHSH, LQKENI.

This chain joins TRBV27 and TRBJ2-7, with a possible D match to TRBD1 (7 bases). CDR3 length: 14 amino acids. Per germline, CDR1 MNHEY and CDR2 SMNVEV (reference sequence). V shed 6 bases and J shed 2 bases, with 14 bases lying between them. DNA of the CDR3: TGTGCCAGCAGCTTGCGCAGGGGGGCCTACGAGCAGTACTTC. This codes for CASSLRRGAYEQYF.

The V call is TRBV2, the J call TRBJ1-3; TRBD1 agrees at 7 bases. This CDR3 region has 14 residues. Germline lookup yields CDR1 SNHLY and CDR2 FYNNEI. With 7 bases clipped from V and 2 bases from J, the junction kept 5 bases outside the gene matches. The CDR3 loop reads CASKIQGPGNTIYF. The CDR3 bases are TGTGCCAGCAAGATACAGGGGCCTGGAAACACCATATATTTT.

The chain couples TRBV6-6 to TRBJ2-1; weak D call: TRBD2 (7 bases). From germline, CDR1 is MNHNY and CDR2 SVGAGI (reference sequence). With 7 bases removed from V and 2 bases from J, the gap between germline ends came to 15 bases. This CDR3 has 15 residues. CDR3 bases: TGTGCCAGCAATTTGTCGGGGGGCCCCTACAATGAGCAGTTCTTC. It codes for CASNLSGGPYNEQFF.

The chain combines TRBV5-4 with TRBJ1-2; D remains ambiguous. Germline V gene data show CDR1 as SGHNT and CDR2 as YYREEE (reference sequence). The CDR3 runs to 14 residues. With 4 bases removed from V and 0 bases from J, the gap between germline ends came to 10 bases. The CDR3 sequence is CASSPYSTNYGYTF. In DNA form, the CDR3 reads TGTGCCAGCAGCCCCTATTCGACTAACTATGGCTACACCTTC.